One sample yielded the 6 T cell receptor beta chains listed below, sequenced in a study of blood T cell repertoires in COVID-19. The protocol was immunoSEQ multiplex PCR, while the TCRdb copy is restricted to in-frame clones and leaves out a portion. The sample yields tens of thousands of clones, 78% seen once. Sequencing input: peripheral blood. These receptors all stem from a human donor in a cohort sampled during active COVID-19.

V gene TRBV4-3 combines with J gene TRBJ2-7; TRBD2 aligns across 10 bases. Unmatched junction bases numbered 4, after V lost 3 bases and J lost 2 bases. The CDR3 consists of 15 residues. CDR1 LGHNA and CDR2 YSLEER come from the germline V gene. CDR3 sequence: CASSHGLAAPYEQYF. CDR3 nucleotides: TGCGCCAGCAGCCATGGACTAGCGGCCCCCTACGAGCAGTACTTC.

The gene calls are TRBV18 and TRBJ1-1; D is ambiguous. The germline V and J ends were trimmed by 3 bases and 0 bases, with 8 bases remaining between them. The CDR3 is 14 residues long. The V gene's germline CDR1 is KGHSH and CDR2 LQKENI. DNA for the CDR3: TGTGCCAGCTCACCGGGAGCGATGAACACTGAAGCTTTCTTT. Protein: CASSPGAMNTEAFF.

The chain recombines TRBV5-5 with TRBJ2-7; D possibly corresponds to TRBD2 (7 bases). Per germline, CDR1 SGHKS and CDR2 YYEKEE (reference sequence). The CDR3 consists of 15 residues. Trimming stripped 6 bases from V and 1 base from J, with 17 bases between. CDR3 DNA: TGTGCCAGCACCCTGCTAGGGGGGGCTTCCTACGAGCAGTACTTC. Its protein is CASTLLGGASYEQYF.

The rearrangement joins TRBV6-9 to TRBJ1-4, with TRBD1 identical over 9 bases. The CDR3 runs to 17 residues. After removal of 4 bases from V and 5 bases from J, the junction contained 11 bases not matched to a gene. Germline CDR1 MNHGY, CDR2 SVAAGI. CDR3 region: CASSSVRGQGLNEKLFF. The CDR3 region has the DNA TGTGCCAGCAGTTCCGTGAGGGGACAGGGTCTCAATGAAAAACTGTTTTTT.

V usage is TRBV2 and J usage is TRBJ2-7, with D unclear. V was pared by 2 bases and J by 2 bases, with 7 bases between. Germline lookup yields CDR1 SNHLY and CDR2 FYNNEI. The CDR3 loop spans 13 amino acids. In nucleotides, the CDR3 is TGTGCCAGCAGTGAATCTGCTACCTACGAGCAGTACTTC. Amino acids: CASSESATYEQYF.

This chain uses TRBV14 with TRBJ2-7; TRBD1 might be the D (5 bases). The CDR3 consists of 14 residues. The ends were cut back, 2 bases at V and 7 bases at J, with 15 bases in the middle. CDR1 is SGHDN, CDR2 FVKESK, per germline. DNA of the CDR3: TGTGCCAGCAGCCAATGGGCAGGGATGTTAGAGCAGTACTTC. This sequence encodes CASSQWAGMLEQYF.